A single sample gave rise to the 27 T cell receptor beta chains below, sequenced in a study of spatial heterogeneity in lung cancer. Using its own MiXCR run on the 5' RACE reads, TCRdb lists one record per CDR3 protein. Among roughly 4,400 distinct CDR3 sequences, more than 7% were seen once, and the ten largest hold approximately 15%. The time point was: sample taken at primary tumor resection. General observations from the study: Mutation tallies in tumors tracked expanded intratumoral alpha and beta TCR counts.

For these TCRs, the target antigens are not known. The material was lung tumor tissue, obtained at surgery. These TCRs come from a female donor with early-stage non-small cell lung cancer.

In its sample, this clonotype is medium-sized. The rearrangement links TRBV12-3 or TRBV12-4 to TRBJ2-4; D gene ambiguous. V shed 7 bases and J shed 0 bases, with 10 bases lying between them. The CDR3 has 14 amino acids. CDR3 amino acids: CASTSASAKNIQYF. In DNA, the CDR3 is TGTGCCAGCACCTCCGCTTCAGCCAAAAACATTCAGTACTTC.

The genes are TRBV28 and TRBJ1-2; D ambiguous. The CDR3 has 11 amino acids. The V end lost 6 bases, the J end lost 8 bases, and 10 bases lay between the germline ends. Germline V lookup: CDR1 MDHEN, CDR2 SYDVKM. This chain's CDR3 is CASRDKGGYTF. CDR3 coding DNA: TGTGCCAGCAGAGACAAGGGCGGCTACACCTTC.

V is TRBV28 and J is TRBJ2-5, with D possibly called TRBD1 or TRBD2 (5 bases each). This CDR3 has 14 amino acids. Germline V gene sequence: CDR1 MDHEN, CDR2 SYDVKM. V shed 6 bases and J shed 5 bases, with 16 bases lying between them. CDR3 residues: CASSPRPGTETQYF. For the CDR3, the DNA is TGTGCCAGCAGCCCCCGCCCCGGGACGGAGACCCAGTACTTC.

The chain combines TRBV14 with TRBJ2-2; 9 bases match TRBD1. Trimming took 3 bases from V and 4 from J; bases not matched to a gene: 9. Germline V CDR1 and CDR2: SGHDN, FVKESK. The CDR3 runs to 17 residues. This CDR3 reads CASSQIPGQGSTGELFF. The CDR3 DNA reads TGTGCCAGCAGCCAGATTCCGGGACAGGGTTCCACCGGGGAGCTGTTTTTT.

This clonotype was seen a few times. The rearrangement links TRBV9 to TRBJ2-7, with 7 bases that match TRBD1. Germline loops: CDR1 SGDLS, CDR2 YYNGEE. The CDR3 covers 14 residues. V gave up 2 bases and J gave up 0 bases; unmatched junction bases: 2. This chain's CDR3 is CASSVTGLSYEQYF. In DNA form, the CDR3 reads TGTGCCAGCAGCGTGACAGGGCTCTCCTACGAGCAGTACTTC.

By sample share, this clonotype is hyperexpanded. This chain connects TRBV28 to TRBJ2-7; D is perhaps TRBD2 (6 bases). CDR3 length: 14 amino acids. V lost 2 bases and J 0 bases, leaving 8 bases between the germline ends. The germline V gene has CDR1 MDHEN and CDR2 SYDVKM. Here the CDR3 reads CASSLAGSSYEQYF. In DNA, the CDR3 is TGTGCCAGCAGTTTAGCCGGGAGCTCCTACGAGCAGTACTTC.

There are many counts of this clonotype. The gene calls are TRBV12-3 or TRBV12-4 and TRBJ2-7, with 7 bases identical to TRBD1. The CDR3 is 18 residues long. Trimming took 2 bases from V and 6 from J; bases not matched to a gene: 19. The CDR3 loop reads CASSLNPPGQRGIGEQYF. CDR3 DNA: TGTGCCAGCAGTTTAAACCCTCCGGGACAGAGGGGGATAGGCGAGCAGTACTTC.

This clonotype was counted between two and nine times. This chain joins TRBV10-3 and TRBJ1-2; D might be TRBD1 (5 bases). CDR1 is ENHRY, CDR2 SYGVKD, per germline. The V gene lost 0 bases and the J gene lost 10 bases, with 6 bases spanning the gap. The CDR3 contains 11 residues. CDR3 amino acids: CAISESTDYTF. For the CDR3, the DNA is TGTGCCATCAGTGAGTCGACAGACTACACCTTC.

The CDR3 loop is CASSDRTVNQPQHF. DNA for the CDR3: TGTGCCAGCAGTGATAGGACAGTTAATCAGCCCCAGCATTTT. This rearrangement joins TRBV2 to TRBJ1-5, with D maybe TRBD1 (6 bases). CDR1 is SNHLY, CDR2 FYNNEI, per germline. This CDR3 region has 14 residues. Trimming left V 3 bases short and J 4 bases short, with 10 bases between.

By sample share, this clonotype is medium-sized. In DNA, the CDR3 is TGCGCCAGCAGCCAAGGTTTTGAGGGTTGGGAGCAGTACTTC. Translation gives CASSQGFEGWEQYF. This chain connects TRBV4-1 to TRBJ2-7; possible D gene TRBD2, 5 bases. The CDR3 has 14 amino acids. From germline, CDR1 is MGHRA and CDR2 YSYEKL. V lost 1 base, J lost 7 bases, and 14 bases lay in between.

The chain combines TRBV28 with TRBJ2-2, with D perhaps TRBD2 (7 bases). Germline loops: CDR1 MDHEN, CDR2 SYDVKM. The CDR3 totals 16 residues. V dropped 7 bases and J dropped 3 bases, with 18 bases sitting between them. CDR3 sequence (DNA): TGTGCCAGCATAGGTGCGGGGGCCGGGGACACCGGGGAGCTGTTTTTT. Translating it yields CASIGAGAGDTGELFF. The full variable domain, in which reference TRBV28 and TRBJ2-2 provide the parts outside the CDR3, is DVKVTQSSRYLVKRTGEKVFLECVQDMDHENMFWYRQDPGLGLRLIYFSYDVKMKEKGDIPEGYSVSREKKERFSLILESASTNQTSMYLCASIGAGAGDTGELFFGEGSRLTVL.

This clonotype is judged medium-sized. This chain uses TRBV11-1 with TRBJ1-2; no firm D call. This CDR3 is 12 amino acids long. Germline-derived CDR1 and CDR2 are SGHAT and FQDESV (reference sequence). Trimming took 2 bases from V and 5 from J, leaving 6 bases between them. CDR3 sequence: CASSLSGYGYTF. The DNA for the CDR3 is TGTGCCAGCAGCTTAAGCGGTTATGGCTACACCTTC.

Sample share makes this clonotype hyperexpanded (1% or more). For the CDR3, the DNA is TGTGCCACCAGTCAGGGGGGTCTCAATCAGCCCCAGCATTTT. Translating it yields CATSQGGLNQPQHF. The gene calls are TRBV24-1 and TRBJ1-5; TRBD1 matches at 7 bases. Trimming took 6 bases from V and 3 from J; bases not matched to a gene: 4. CDR1 is KGHDR and CDR2 is SFDVKD in the germline V gene. This CDR3 is 14 amino acids long.

This clonotype qualifies as medium-sized (0.01 to 0.1%). The J gene is TRBJ1-6, the V gene TRBV15, with 8 bases aligning to TRBD1. The CDR3 loop spans 15 amino acids. Germline-derived CDR1 and CDR2 are LNHNV and YYDKDF (reference sequence). J gave up 10 bases and V 5 bases, and 10 bases lay outside the gene matches. The CDR3 nucleotides read TGTGCCACCAGCGGACAGGGCCGGGGTGGATCACCCCTCCACTTT. It codes for CATSGQGRGGSPLHF.

This clonotype is judged medium-sized (0.01 to 0.1%). The V call is TRBV29-1, the J call TRBJ2-3, with 15 bases matching TRBD2. Trimming cost V 6 bases and J 4 bases; bases outside gene matches: 2. This CDR3 has 14 amino acids. CDR1 and CDR2 from the germline V gene are SQVTM and ANQGSEA. CDR3 nucleotide sequence: TGCAGCGTGGGACTAGCGGGGGGCCCAGATACGCAGTATTTT. Its protein is CSVGLAGGPDTQYF.

V gene TRBV5-6 combines with J gene TRBJ2-6; no clear D gene. V was shortened by 0 bases and J by 0 bases, with 7 bases between the two germline ends. This CDR3 region has 16 residues. Germline lookup yields CDR1 SGHDT and CDR2 YYEEEE. The CDR3 nucleotides are TGTGCCAGCAGCTTGGTTGTCAGCTCTGGGGCCAACGTCCTGACTTTC. This translates into CASSLVVSSGANVLTF.

This clonotype was seen only a few times. The chain joins TRBV27 to TRBJ2-1; D may be TRBD1 (6 bases). Germline assignment: CDR1 MNHEY and CDR2 SMNVEV (reference sequence). This CDR3 is built from 12 residues. The germline V and J ends were trimmed by 2 bases and 8 bases, with 7 bases remaining between them. As DNA, the CDR3 is TGTGCCAGCAGTTTAACAGGGTATGAGCAGTTCTTC. It is translated as CASSLTGYEQFF.

This sequence joins TRBV24-1 and TRBJ2-2, with 8 bases that match TRBD1. Trimming took 4 bases from V and 5 from J; bases not matched to a gene: 5. CDR1 is KGHDR and CDR2 is SFDVKD in the germline V gene. The CDR3 has 15 residues. In DNA, the CDR3 is TGTGCCACCAGTGACAAGACAGGGGAGACCGGGGAGCTGTTTTTT. Protein product: CATSDKTGETGELFF.

This clonotype is categorized as medium-sized. The DNA for the CDR3 is TGTGCCAGCAGTGACAGGACACAGACTGAAGCTTTCTTT. It codes for CASSDRTQTEAFF. The chain links TRBV6-1 to TRBJ1-1, with D maybe TRBD1 (5 bases). This CDR3 is built from 13 residues. The V gene's germline CDR1 is MNHNS and CDR2 SASEGT. Trimming removed 3 bases from V and 5 bases from J, with 10 bases in between.

This clonotype was seen only a few times. The rearrangement links TRBV10-3 to TRBJ2-3; 9 bases align to TRBD2. The germline V gene has CDR1 ENHRY and CDR2 SYGVKD. V trimming: 9 bases; J trimming: 3 bases; junction bases outside the gene matches: 7. This CDR3 has 14 residues. CDR3 sequence: CAIKGLAYTDTQYF. The CDR3 DNA reads as TGTGCCATTAAGGGACTAGCTTATACAGATACGCAGTATTTT.

In its sample, this clonotype is medium-sized. V gene TRBV7-2 combines with J gene TRBJ2-7, with D possibly being TRBD1 (6 bases). Trimming pared 5 bases from V and 2 bases from J, leaving 19 bases between. The germline V gene has CDR1 SGHTA and CDR2 FQGNSA. The CDR3 length is 16 residues. The CDR3 DNA reads TGTGCCAGCAGCCTCCGAGGGACACCTGCAGCCTACGAGCAGTACTTC. Protein: CASSLRGTPAAYEQYF.

The gene calls are TRBV6-5 and TRBJ1-6; D might be TRBD1 (5 bases). V was cut by 10 bases and J by 8 bases, with 12 bases left in between. The CDR3 extends over 12 amino acids. CDR1 MNHEY and CDR2 SVGAGI come from the germline V gene. CDR3 nucleotides: TGTGCCACCAGAATGGGGGATTCACCCCTCCACTTT. As protein: CATRMGDSPLHF.

By sample share, this clonotype is medium-sized. The gene calls are TRBV4-1 and TRBJ1-4; 8 nucleotides line up with TRBD1. Germline V gives CDR1 MGHRA, CDR2 YSYEKL. The CDR3 is 16 residues long. The J segment lost 5 bases and the V segment lost 5 bases, leaving 10 bases of the junction unmatched. The CDR3 sequence is CASSSWGQEANEKLFF. CDR3 in DNA: TGCGCCAGCAGCAGCTGGGGACAGGAGGCGAATGAAAAACTGTTTTTT.

This clonotype came up a few times. The V call is TRBV10-1, the J call TRBJ2-7; 8 bases agree with TRBD2. The length of the CDR3 is 14 residues. Germline CDR1 WNHNN, CDR2 SYGVQD (reference sequence). V shed 5 bases and J 6 bases; nucleotides not matched to a gene: 9. The CDR3 sequence: CASSKREHNGEQYF. The CDR3, as DNA: TGCGCCAGCAGTAAGCGGGAGCATAACGGCGAGCAGTACTTC.

This clonotype counts as medium-sized. The chain links TRBV7-9 to TRBJ2-1; no firm D call. V gave up 4 bases and J gave up 4 bases, with 8 bases separating them. CDR1 and CDR2 from the germline V gene are SEHNR and FQNEAQ (reference sequence). The CDR3 totals 13 residues. CDR3 bases: TGTGCCAGCAGCTCCCCGCTATACAATGAGCAGTTCTTC. Translating gives CASSSPLYNEQFF.

The J gene is TRBJ1-2, the V gene TRBV28; D not resolved. This CDR3 has 13 amino acids. V gave up 6 bases and J gave up 3 bases, with 11 bases separating them. Per germline, CDR1 MDHEN and CDR2 SYDVKM. The CDR3 bases are TGTGCCAGCAGGGGATCCGAGGACTATGGCTACACCTTC. Translation: CASRGSEDYGYTF.

The sample holds many counts of this clonotype. The rearrangement links TRBV11-2 to TRBJ1-1, with D perhaps TRBD1 (6 bases). The CDR3 totals 17 residues. Germline-derived CDR1 and CDR2 are SGHAT and FQNNGV. Trimming took 2 bases from V and 0 from J, leaving 16 bases between them. CDR3 nucleotides: TGTGCCAGCAGCTTAAGTCTAGGGGGGTGGATGAACACTGAAGCTTTCTTT. Its protein product is CASSLSLGGWMNTEAFF.